This entry lists 31 T cell receptor beta chains sequenced from one sample in a study of post-analysis software for immune sequencing data. General study points: About 5 TRBV segments appeared more often in patients than in controls, and TRBV5-6, TRBV5-1 and TRBV20-1 were among these.

TCR beta cDNA libraries had unique molecular identifiers. TCRdb used MiXCR to reprocess the PCR reads, holding one entry per CDR3 protein. The sample shows fewer than 850,000 distinct CDR3 sequences, about 27% of them seen only once. For these receptors, no antigen is known. Sequenced input: blood. Receptors were obtained from a girl aged 10-17 years with multiple sclerosis.

This clonotype appeared a few times. The chain recombines TRBV5-1 with TRBJ2-5; 8 nucleotides match TRBD1. CDR1 and CDR2 from the germline V gene are SGHRS and YFSETQ. The CDR3 contains 18 residues. After removal of 2 bases from V and 5 bases from J, the junction contained 17 bases not matched to a gene. The chain's CDR3 is CASSFAQGADLSGETQYF. Here the CDR3 DNA reads TGCGCCAGCAGCTTCGCGCAGGGGGCCGACCTTTCGGGGGAGACCCAGTACTTC.

This clonotype was observed a few times. V and J are TRBV10-3 and TRBJ2-3, with D perhaps given as TRBD1 or TRBD2 (6 bases each). The CDR3 is 14 residues long. Germline V gene sequence: CDR1 ENHRY, CDR2 SYGVKD. Trimming removed 4 bases at V and 0 bases at J, with 8 bases between. CDR3 in DNA: TGTGCCATCAGTGGGGGGGCTAGCACAGATACGCAGTATTTT. Translation: CAISGGASTDTQYF.

This clonotype was counted only a few times. V and J are TRBV6-2 or TRBV6-3 and TRBJ1-2; a weak D match, TRBD1 (5 bases). Germline V gives CDR1 MNHEY, CDR2 SVGEGT. Trimming took 6 bases from V and 4 from J, leaving 15 bases between them. CDR3 size: 14 residues. The CDR3 region is CASRLQGVVYGYTF. CDR3 nucleotide sequence: TGTGCCAGCAGGCTCCAGGGAGTCGTCTATGGCTACACCTTC.

Turning to this clonotype: The junction shows a germline mismatch at one end, possibly a read error. The chain recombines TRBV5-5 with TRBJ2-1; D is undetermined. This CDR3 comprises 14 residues. In germline, CDR1 is SGHKS, CDR2 YYEKEE (reference sequence). The CDR3 region is CAGSSPVSYNEQFF. The CDR3 region has the DNA TGTGCCGGCAGCTCTCCTGTATCCTACAATGAGCAGTTCTTC.

This clonotype was found a few times. The chain combines TRBV20-1 with TRBJ1-2; 7 nucleotides agree with TRBD1. This CDR3 has 15 residues. CDR1 and CDR2 (germline): DFQATT, SNEGSKA (reference sequence). Unmatched junction bases numbered 12, after V lost 5 bases and J lost 3 bases. The CDR3 region has the DNA TGCAGTGCTGCAAAATTACCCGACAGGGACTATGGCTACACCTTC. This gives the protein CSAAKLPDRDYGYTF.

This clonotype showed up just once. This may be a read error, as it is one base from a much larger clone. V and J are TRBV20-1 and TRBJ2-5; D may match TRBD1 or TRBD2 (6 bases each). Trimming pared 5 bases from V and 1 base from J, leaving 17 bases between. Germline V gives CDR1 DFQATT, CDR2 SNEGSKA (reference sequence). The CDR3 spans 15 residues. The CDR3, as DNA: TGCAGTGCTGGAGGGGTAGGCAGGGGCCAAGAGACCCAGTACTTC. Encoded protein: CSAGGVGRGQETQYF.

This clonotype was found a few times. The CDR3 loop reads CASSLIQGEQFF. In DNA, the CDR3 is TGTGCCAGCAGCTTAATTCAGGGGGAGCAGTTCTTC. The chain couples TRBV7-9 to TRBJ2-1; TRBD1 is a possible D gene (6 bases). Germline-derived CDR1 and CDR2 are SEHNR and FQNEAQ (reference sequence). The CDR3 consists of 12 residues. Trimming took 2 bases from V and 10 from J, leaving 9 bases between them.

CDR3 sequence (DNA): TGTGCCAGCAGTTTCGCAAGGCCCCCCTCCGATACGCAGTATTTT. It specifies CASSFARPPSDTQYF. The chain combines TRBV27 with TRBJ2-3, with D unresolved. The V end lost 3 bases, the J end lost 6 bases, and 16 bases lay between the germline ends. Germline V gene data show CDR1 as MNHEY and CDR2 as SMNVEV (reference sequence). CDR3 length equals 15 residues.

This clonotype has only a few counts. The genes are TRBV5-5 and TRBJ2-1; a possible D gene is TRBD2 (6 bases). Germline V gene sequence: CDR1 SGHKS, CDR2 YYEKEE (reference sequence). V was clipped by 3 bases and J by 7 bases, with 17 bases between them. The CDR3 contains 15 residues. The CDR3 nucleotides are TGTGCCAGCAGCTCCCAAGGGACTCTTATAAATGAGCAGTTCTTC. Its translation: CASSSQGTLINEQFF.

The chain employs TRBV7-2 and TRBJ1-2, with a tentative D call TRBD1 (5 bases). V lost 3 bases to trimming and J lost 4 bases, with 12 bases between them. The CDR3 consists of 14 residues. Germline CDR1 and CDR2: SGHTA and FQGNSA. The CDR3 DNA reads TGTGCCAGCAGCTTTGTTTCTCAGGGCTATGGCTACACCTTC. Translated, it gives CASSFVSQGYGYTF.

This clonotype was seen only a few times. The gene calls are TRBV5-1 and TRBJ1-2; D may be TRBD1 (5 bases). CDR1 and CDR2 from the germline V gene are SGHRS and YFSETQ. V lost 0 bases to trimming and J lost 4 bases, with 10 bases between them. This CDR3 spans 14 amino acids. The CDR3 DNA reads as TGCGCCAGCAGCTTGGTGGGGGGATTCTATGGCTACACCTTC. Amino acid sequence: CASSLVGGFYGYTF.

This clonotype was counted between two and nine times. The chain uses TRBV24-1 and TRBJ2-3; D not resolved. The ends were cut back, 4 bases at V and 0 bases at J, with 13 bases in the middle. The CDR3 spans 16 residues. Germline V CDR1 and CDR2: KGHDR, SFDVKD. The CDR3 spells CATSDRATDSTDTQYF. The CDR3, as DNA: TGTGCCACCAGTGACCGAGCTACGGACAGCACAGATACGCAGTATTTT.

This clonotype appeared a few times. The V call is TRBV7-9, the J call TRBJ1-1; D perhaps matches TRBD1 (6 bases). Germline CDR1 SEHNR, CDR2 FQNEAQ (reference sequence). The V end was cut by 3 bases, the J end by 1 base, with 18 bases between. The CDR3 has 17 residues. This chain's CDR3 is CASSLRMGDRPNTEAFF. CDR3 in DNA: TGTGCCAGCAGCTTGCGGATGGGAGACAGGCCGAACACTGAAGCTTTCTTT.

This clonotype was seen only a few times. V gene TRBV20-1 combines with J gene TRBJ2-7; 8 positions agree with TRBD2. Germline lookup yields CDR1 DFQATT and CDR2 SNEGSKA (reference sequence). This CDR3 has 13 amino acids. CDR3 loop: CSPTTSVSYEQYF. In nucleotides, the CDR3 is TGCAGCCCTACGACTAGCGTGTCCTACGAGCAGTACTTC.

This clonotype was counted between two and nine times. This chain joins TRBV18 and TRBJ2-5; D not certain. CDR1 is KGHSH, CDR2 LQKENI, per germline. With 5 bases removed from V and 4 bases from J, the gap between germline ends came to 8 bases. This CDR3 spans 12 amino acids. The CDR3 sequence is CASSKWVETQYF. DNA of the CDR3: TGTGCCAGCTCAAAATGGGTAGAGACCCAGTACTTC. The full variable domain, in which reference TRBV18 and TRBJ2-5 provide the parts outside the CDR3, is NAGVMQNPRHLVRRRGQEARLRCSPMKGHSHVYWYRQLPEEGLKFMVYLQKENIIDESGMPKERFSAEFPKEGPSILRIQQVVRGDSAAYFCASSKWVETQYFGPGTRLLVL.

The gene calls are TRBV20-1 and TRBJ1-1; 8 positions agree with TRBD1. The germline CDR1 and CDR2 sequences are DFQATT and SNEGSKA (reference sequence). This CDR3 is 15 amino acids long. V was pared by 0 bases and J by 7 bases, with 10 bases of the junction left unmatched. CDR3 protein: CSARDERTGSYEAFF. The CDR3 nucleotides read TGCAGTGCTAGAGATGAGAGGACAGGGTCTTATGAAGCTTTCTTT.

In this sample, this clonotype turned up many times. The chain combines TRBV7-2 with TRBJ2-3; D call uncertain. From germline, CDR1 is SGHTA and CDR2 FQGNSA. The CDR3 has 14 residues. V was shortened by 5 bases and J by 4 bases, with 13 bases between the two germline ends. The CDR3 nucleotides read TGTGCCAGCAGCATAGGCCATGTCCCAGATACGCAGTATTTT. This codes for CASSIGHVPDTQYF.

CDR3 coding DNA: TGTGCCAGCAGCCAAAGCTTTGGGGGAACAGAGACCCAGTACTTC. Its protein product is CASSQSFGGTETQYF. The V call is TRBV7-9, the J call TRBJ2-5, with D tentatively TRBD1 or TRBD2 (5 bases each). Germline V gene data show CDR1 as SEHNR and CDR2 as FQNEAQ (reference sequence). Trimming cost V 5 bases and J 4 bases, with 17 bases left between them. The CDR3 is made up of 15 amino acids. Full variable domain (outside the CDR3, taken from reference TRBV7-9 and TRBJ2-5): DTGVSQNPRHKITKRGQNVTFRCDPISEHNRLYWYRQTLGQGPEFLTYFQNEAQLEKSRLLSDRFSAERPKGSFSTLEIQRTEQGDSAMYLCASSQSFGGTETQYFGPGTRLLVL.

This chain links TRBV11-2 with TRBJ2-1, with 13 bases matching TRBD2. After removal of 3 bases from V and 0 bases from J, the junction contained 5 bases not matched to a gene. CDR1 is SGHAT, CDR2 FQNNGV, per germline. The CDR3 covers 18 residues. This chain's CDR3 is CASSLGLAGTYSYNEQFF. CDR3 DNA sequence: TGTGCCAGCAGCTTGGGACTAGCGGGGACCTACTCCTACAATGAGCAGTTCTTC.

The chain combines TRBV7-2 with TRBJ2-3; weak D call: TRBD1 (6 bases). V lost 5 bases and J 0 bases, leaving 12 bases between the germline ends. Germline assignment: CDR1 SGHTA and CDR2 FQGNSA. CDR3 length equals 15 residues. The CDR3 protein is CASSTVGGSTDTQYF. Here the CDR3 DNA reads TGTGCCAGCAGCACGGTAGGGGGTAGCACAGATACGCAGTATTTT.

CDR3 residues: CASSLVGGRAETQYF. As DNA, the CDR3 is TGTGCCAGCAGCTTAGTAGGCGGGAGGGCCGAGACCCAGTACTTC. The chain combines TRBV7-9 with TRBJ2-5; 9 bases line up with TRBD2. CDR1 and CDR2 from the germline V gene are SEHNR and FQNEAQ (reference sequence). The V and J ends lost 1 base and 5 bases, in that order; junction bases with no gene match: 5. This CDR3 spans 15 amino acids.

This clonotype came up a few times. This rearrangement joins TRBV20-1 to TRBJ2-1; 7 nucleotides line up with TRBD1. J was trimmed by 2 bases and V by 6 bases; bases with no gene match: 10. Germline V gene data show CDR1 as DFQATT and CDR2 as SNEGSKA (reference sequence). The CDR3 length is 15 residues. The CDR3 loop is CSADRSTGTYNEQFF. For the CDR3, the DNA is TGCAGTGCCGATCGATCGACAGGGACCTACAATGAGCAGTTCTTC.

The chain employs TRBV5-1 and TRBJ2-3; possible D gene TRBD1, 6 bases. V shed 3 bases and J shed 1 base, with 30 bases lying between them. Germline V gene lookup returns CDR1 SGHRS and CDR2 YFSETQ. The CDR3 is 21 residues long. As DNA, the CDR3 is TGCGCCAGCAGCTCGGAAAGGGACCGAGATTGGGGGCTGATTGGCACAGATACGCAGTATTTT. Encoded protein: CASSSERDRDWGLIGTDTQYF.

The J gene is TRBJ1-5, the V gene TRBV24-1; D unresolved. Germline V lookup: CDR1 KGHDR, CDR2 SFDVKD. The CDR3 length is 13 residues. V shed 4 bases and J shed 7 bases, with 10 bases lying between them. CDR3 sequence (DNA): TGTGCCACCAGTGAGTGGGGTGGGCAGCCCCAGCATTTT. It translates to CATSEWGGQPQHF.

The J gene is TRBJ2-5, the V gene TRBV9, with D maybe TRBD2 (6 bases). This CDR3 contains 13 residues. Trimming stripped 4 bases from V and 4 bases from J, with 11 bases between. Looked up from germline, CDR1 is SGDLS and CDR2 is YYNGEE. The CDR3 DNA is TGTGCCAGCAGCTCGGGACTTTCAGAGACCCAGTACTTC. Its protein product is CASSSGLSETQYF.

This chain connects TRBV7-8 to TRBJ1-1; tentative D call: TRBD1 (5 bases). Germline CDR1 reads SGHVS; CDR2 reads FQNEAQ. With 7 bases removed from V and 3 bases from J, the gap between germline ends came to 9 bases. This CDR3 is built from 12 residues. CDR3 sequence reads: CASTGEHTEAFF. In DNA form, the CDR3 reads TGTGCCAGCACGGGGGAACACACTGAAGCTTTCTTT.

This clonotype has just a few counts. The V and J genes are TRBV29-1 and TRBJ2-7; weak D call: TRBD2 (6 bases). This CDR3 is 14 amino acids long. The V end was cut by 5 bases, the J end by 6 bases, with 20 bases between. The germline CDR1 and CDR2 sequences are SQVTM and ANQGSEA. The CDR3 bases are TGCAGCGTTTCCGGGACTCCTACAGCTCGCGAGCAGTACTTC. Translation gives CSVSGTPTAREQYF.

This chain connects TRBV7-9 to TRBJ2-1; 15 bases fit TRBD2. Germline V gene sequence: CDR1 SEHNR, CDR2 FQNEAQ (reference sequence). The CDR3 length is 17 residues. J gave up 7 bases and V 2 bases, and 6 bases lay outside the gene matches. The CDR3 here is CASSLPGLAGGGNEQFF. The CDR3 DNA reads as TGTGCCAGCAGCTTACCGGGACTAGCGGGGGGCGGGAATGAGCAGTTCTTC. The full variable domain, in which reference TRBV7-9 and TRBJ2-1 provide the parts outside the CDR3, is DTGVSQNPRHKITKRGQNVTFRCDPISEHNRLYWYRQTLGQGPEFLTYFQNEAQLEKSRLLSDRFSAERPKGSFSTLEIQRTEQGDSAMYLCASSLPGLAGGGNEQFFGPGTRLTVL.

A note on this clonotype: A much bigger clone sits one base away, suggesting this may be a read error. The genes are TRBV6-5 and TRBJ2-7; 9 bases map to TRBD1. The CDR3 runs to 15 residues. The germline V gene has CDR1 MNHEY and CDR2 SVGAGI. The CDR3 DNA reads as TGTGCCGGCAGTTCAGGGACAGGGTACTCCTACGAGCAGTACTTC. The encoded protein is CAGSSGTGYSYEQYF.

This rearrangement joins TRBV6-2 or TRBV6-3 to TRBJ1-6, with D perhaps matching TRBD1 (6 bases). Trimming stripped 8 bases from V and 9 bases from J, with 14 bases between. Germline assignment: CDR1 MNHEY and CDR2 SVGEGT. The CDR3 is 13 residues long. CDR3 region: CASGTGTPSPLHF. In nucleotides, the CDR3 is TGTGCCAGCGGAACAGGGACCCCTTCACCCCTCCACTTT.

The chain combines TRBV2 with TRBJ2-1; D is undetermined. CDR1 and CDR2 from the germline V gene are SNHLY and FYNNEI. The CDR3 loop spans 14 amino acids. Trimming left V 5 bases short and J 8 bases short, with 16 bases between. For the CDR3, the DNA is TGTGCCAGCAGTCTGCCTAGACCTGGGGATGAGCAGTTCTTC. It translates to CASSLPRPGDEQFF.